This T cell receptor beta chain was sequenced during a study of T cells after yellow fever vaccination. J lost 5 bases, V lost 3 bases, and 8 bases had no gene match. The CDR3 is 15 residues long. The germline gives CDR1 SGHVS, CDR2 FNYEAQ. Using its own MiXCR run on the 5' RACE reads, TCRdb lists one record per CDR3 protein. The table has some 400,000 distinct CDR3 sequences, approximately 19% seen once. The sample was PBMCs, taken before the yellow fever booster vaccination. The V gene is TRBV7-6, the J gene TRBJ2-7; 9 nucleotides align to TRBD1. The receptor was derived from a man younger than 35 who received the YFV17D yellow fever vaccine. This chain's CDR3 is CASSFLSGQGNEQYF. CDR3 nucleotides: TGTGCCAGCAGCTTTTTGTCGGGACAGGGCAACGAGCAGTACTTC.